What follows are 21 T cell receptor beta chains derived from one specimen sequenced in a study of identifying expanded T cells in peripheral blood. Generated by immunoSEQ multiplex PCR, the TCRdb table keeps only in-frame clones and is missing some. The table records about 130,000 clones, around nine tenths of them present only once. Specimen: blood. These receptors were obtained from a person aged 18 to 75 in good health.

V and J are TRBV6-5 and TRBJ1-2; 8 bases are shared with TRBD1. J was trimmed by 6 bases and V by 6 bases; bases with no gene match: 3. The CDR3 extends over 12 amino acids. The germline CDR1 and CDR2 sequences are MNHEY and SVGAGI. The DNA for the CDR3 is TGTGCCAGCAGGTCGGGACAGGATGGCTACACCTTC. This encodes CASRSGQDGYTF.

This chain joins TRBV15 and TRBJ2-7; D is ambiguous. This CDR3 comprises 16 residues. CDR1 is LNHNV, CDR2 YYDKDF, per germline (reference sequence). Trimming removed 1 base at V and 3 bases at J, with 16 bases between. The CDR3, as DNA: TGTGCCACCAGCAGAGGTAACAGCGACGGGTTCTACGAGCAGTACTTC. Translation gives CATSRGNSDGFYEQYF.

The V gene is TRBV28, the J gene TRBJ2-3, with 10 bases lining up with TRBD2. With 5 bases clipped from V and 2 bases from J, the junction kept 7 bases outside the gene matches. This CDR3 region has 16 residues. Germline values: CDR1 MDHEN, CDR2 SYDVKM. The CDR3 here is CASSTRTSGNTDTQYF. CDR3 nucleotide sequence: TGTGCCAGCAGTACAAGGACTAGCGGAAACACAGATACGCAGTATTTT.

The V call is TRBV6-5, the J call TRBJ2-5, with 11 positions matching TRBD2. V gave up 2 bases and J gave up 7 bases; unmatched junction bases: 9. This CDR3 is 16 amino acids long. Looked up from germline, CDR1 is MNHEY and CDR2 is SVGAGI. This CDR3 is CASSYRTSGGSGTQYF. DNA of the CDR3: TGTGCCAGCAGTTACCGTACTAGCGGGGGTAGCGGGACCCAGTACTTC.

V is TRBV6-1 and J is TRBJ1-1, with D unresolved. V shed 2 bases and J shed 1 base, with 5 bases lying between them. CDR3 size: 13 residues. CDR1 is MNHNS and CDR2 is SASEGT in the germline V gene. The CDR3 loop is CASSEQPNTEAFF. In DNA form, the CDR3 reads TGTGCCAGCAGTGAACAGCCGAACACTGAAGCTTTCTTT.

The chain links TRBV5-1 to TRBJ2-2; 13 positions match TRBD2. The germline V gene encodes CDR1 SGHRS and CDR2 YFSETQ. V shed 4 bases, J shed 4 bases, and the junction held 7 bases outside the gene matches. This CDR3 spans 17 amino acids. The CDR3 here is CASSPRLAGGTTGELFF. The CDR3 coding sequence is TGCGCCAGCAGCCCACGACTAGCGGGGGGAACCACCGGGGAGCTGTTTTTT.

V usage is TRBV2 and J usage is TRBJ2-3; 9 nucleotides align to TRBD2. Germline CDR1 and CDR2: SNHLY and FYNNEI. Losses at the gene ends were 5 bases for V and 4 bases for J; bases not matched to a gene: 7. The CDR3 is 15 amino acids. The CDR3 spells CASSRAGGQADTQYF. For the CDR3, the DNA is TGTGCCAGCAGTAGGGCGGGGGGGCAAGCAGATACGCAGTATTTT.

The chain has TRBV6-1 and TRBJ1-3; D is unclear. The CDR3 spans 14 residues. Germline values: CDR1 MNHNS, CDR2 SASEGT. V lost 2 bases and J lost 4, with 9 bases in between. The CDR3 DNA is TGTGCCAGCAGTGAACAGTTTTCAGGAAACACCATATATTTT. Its protein product is CASSEQFSGNTIYF.

A note on this clone: Other DNA sequences in the same sample also yield this CDR3. J is TRBJ1-6 and V is TRBV2; D is unresolved. Germline CDR1 is SNHLY and CDR2 is FYNNEI. The CDR3 is made up of 13 amino acids. Trimming left V 4 bases short and J 9 bases short, with 10 bases between. The CDR3 nucleotides are TGTGCCAGCAGTGTGGCAGTCCGTTCACCCCTCCACTTT. It yields the protein CASSVAVRSPLHF.

The V call is TRBV27, the J call TRBJ2-3, with 8 bases matching TRBD2. The CDR3 loop spans 16 amino acids. The germline CDR1 and CDR2 sequences are MNHEY and SMNVEV (reference sequence). With 1 base clipped from V and 3 bases from J, the junction kept 6 bases outside the gene matches. CDR3 residues: CASSLWRGVGTDTQYF. DNA for the CDR3: TGTGCCAGCAGTTTATGGCGGGGGGTCGGTACAGATACGCAGTATTTT.

The rearrangement links TRBV5-1 to TRBJ2-5; 8 nucleotides match TRBD2. CDR3 size: 15 residues. Losses at the gene ends were 4 bases for V and 4 bases for J; bases not matched to a gene: 9. Germline CDR1 and CDR2: SGHRS and YFSETQ. CDR3 nucleotides: TGCGCCAGCAGCCCGGGAGGGGGTTGGGGAGAGACCCAGTACTTC. Translated: CASSPGGGWGETQYF.

The chain joins TRBV6-5 to TRBJ1-2; 8 positions agree with TRBD1. Per the germline V gene, CDR1 is MNHEY and CDR2 is SVGAGI. The CDR3 runs to 12 residues. The junction had 4 bases not matched to a gene; V was cut back by 6 bases and J by 7 bases. The CDR3 sequence is CASRTTGVGYTF. CDR3 bases: TGTGCCAGCAGGACGACAGGGGTTGGCTACACCTTC.

The genes are TRBV7-6 and TRBJ2-7, with a weak D call TRBD1 (6 bases). Trimming removed 5 bases at V and 3 bases at J, with 14 bases between. This CDR3 comprises 14 residues. Looked up from germline, CDR1 is SGHVS and CDR2 is FNYEAQ. CDR3 sequence (DNA): TGTGCCAGCAGCCTCCAGGGGATAAACTACGAGCAGTACTTC. Protein product: CASSLQGINYEQYF.

Remarks on this clone: In the same sample, other DNA sequences code for this CDR3. V and J are TRBV14 and TRBJ2-5, with 9 bases fitting TRBD2. CDR1 and CDR2 from the germline V gene are SGHDN and FVKESK. The CDR3 is 14 amino acids. Unmatched junction bases numbered 2, after V lost 4 bases and J lost 2 bases. The CDR3 is CASSRLAVQETQYF. For the CDR3, the DNA is TGTGCCAGCAGCCGACTAGCGGTTCAAGAGACCCAGTACTTC.

The rearrangement uses TRBV18 and TRBJ2-7; 10 bases are shared with TRBD2. With 3 bases clipped from V and 3 bases from J, the junction kept 8 bases outside the gene matches. Germline-derived CDR1 and CDR2 are KGHSH and LQKENI. This CDR3 is built from 16 residues. This CDR3 is CASSPDLASGGYEQYF. The CDR3 nucleotides are TGTGCCAGCTCACCTGATTTGGCTAGCGGGGGCTACGAGCAGTACTTC.

The chain employs TRBV7-9 and TRBJ2-7; 9 bases agree with TRBD1. The ends lost 4 bases at V and 13 bases at J; junction bases unmatched: 14. The length of the CDR3 is 14 residues. The germline gives CDR1 SEHNR, CDR2 FQNEAQ (reference sequence). CDR3: CASSSQAGTGFLYF. CDR3 sequence (DNA): TGTGCCAGCAGCTCACAAGCCGGGACAGGGTTTCTTTACTTC.

The CDR3 loop reads CASSLGRTGLPFF. CDR3 coding DNA: TGTGCCAGCAGCTTAGGTCGGACAGGTTTACCTTTCTTT. The chain uses TRBV7-2 and TRBJ1-1; 7 bases match TRBD1. The CDR3 sequence is 13 residues long. Losses at the gene ends were 1 base for V and 12 bases for J; bases not matched to a gene: 8. CDR1 SGHTA and CDR2 FQGNSA come from the germline V gene.

This clone was found a few times. This specimen includes other DNA sequences encoding the same CDR3. The chain recombines TRBV6-5 with TRBJ2-7; 10 bases line up with TRBD1. Trimming cost V 8 bases and J 5 bases; bases outside gene matches: 6. CDR1 and CDR2 from the germline V gene are MNHEY and SVGAGI. CDR3 length: 13 residues. The CDR3 bases are TGTGCCAGCTGGACAGGGGGAGGTAACGAGCAGTACTTC. Amino acids: CASWTGGGNEQYF.

The chain joins TRBV29-1 to TRBJ2-5; weak D call: TRBD2 (5 bases). CDR3 size: 11 residues. The germline gives CDR1 SQVTM, CDR2 ANQGSEA. The V and J ends lost 6 bases and 7 bases respectively, with 12 bases between them. The CDR3 sequence: CSVWDRGTQYF. The CDR3 coding sequence is TGCAGCGTATGGGATCGGGGGACCCAGTACTTC.

The chain recombines TRBV10-1 with TRBJ1-1, with D unclear. With 4 bases removed from V and 2 bases from J, the gap between germline ends came to 8 bases. The CDR3 loop spans 13 amino acids. CDR1 and CDR2 (germline): WNHNN, SYGVQD (reference sequence). The CDR3 DNA follows: TGCGCCAGCAGTGGGACCGAAAACACTGAAGCTTTCTTT. This encodes CASSGTENTEAFF.

This sequence joins TRBV27 and TRBJ2-5, with 7 bases fitting TRBD2. The CDR3 is made up of 13 amino acids. The V gene end was trimmed by 3 bases and the J gene end by 4 bases; junction bases not matched to a gene: 2. Germline-derived CDR1 and CDR2 are MNHEY and SMNVEV (reference sequence). The CDR3 here is CASSLWGGETQYF. The CDR3 DNA sequence: TGTGCCAGCAGTTTGTGGGGGGGAGAGACCCAGTACTTC.